This TCR beta chain was obtained from a study of T cells after yellow fever vaccination. For TCR, cDNA came from 5'RACE template switching, which added a universal primer site and UMIs. TCRdb processed the 5' RACE reads anew with MiXCR; each CDR3 protein has one entry. The data show about 630,000 distinct CDR3 sequences, 9% to 15% seen once. This sequence was found in a man aged 25-45 years who received the YFV17D yellow fever vaccine. The sequenced sample was PBMCs, obtained on the day of the yellow fever booster vaccination.

For the CDR3, the DNA is TGTGCCATCAATCTAGGACCCCCCACGGAGAATGAGCAGTTCTTC. It is translated as CAINLGPPTENEQFF. The V and J genes are TRBV10-3 and TRBJ2-1; D unresolved. Trimming took 7 bases from V and 7 from J, leaving 20 bases between them. There are 15 residues in the CDR3. Germline CDR1 is ENHRY and CDR2 is SYGVKD.